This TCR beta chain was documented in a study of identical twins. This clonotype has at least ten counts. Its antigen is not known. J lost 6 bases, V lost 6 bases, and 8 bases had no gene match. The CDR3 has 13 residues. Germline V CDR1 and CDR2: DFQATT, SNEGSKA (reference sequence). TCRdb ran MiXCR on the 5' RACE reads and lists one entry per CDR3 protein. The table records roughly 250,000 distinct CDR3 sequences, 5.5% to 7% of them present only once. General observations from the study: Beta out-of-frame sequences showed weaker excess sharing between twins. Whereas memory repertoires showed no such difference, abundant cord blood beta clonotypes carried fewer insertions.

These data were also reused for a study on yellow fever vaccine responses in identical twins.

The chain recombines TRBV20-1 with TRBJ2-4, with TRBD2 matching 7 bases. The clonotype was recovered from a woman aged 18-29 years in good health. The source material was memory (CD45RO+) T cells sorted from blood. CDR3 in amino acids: CSAPLVAGNIQYF. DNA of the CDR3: TGCAGTGCCCCTTTGGTAGCGGGAAACATTCAGTACTTC.